The 25 T cell receptor beta chains below come from one sample, sequenced in a study of CD4 T cells in relation to SARS-CoV-2 and coronaviruses. Produced via immunoSEQ multiplex PCR; TCRdb's table is partial and in-frame only. The data contain 35,000 to 45,000 clones, over 75% of them singletons. These receptors have no known antigen. Sequenced sample: naive CD4+ T cells from PBMCs, cultured in vitro. As for subset: naive CD4+ T cells isolated by negative enrichment. The receptors were gathered from an adult with COVID-19.

This chain connects TRBV7-9 to TRBJ2-1; 11 nucleotides agree with TRBD2. Germline V CDR1 and CDR2: SEHNR, FQNEAQ (reference sequence). The CDR3 contains 14 residues. Trimming removed 6 bases from V and 8 bases from J; junction bases left unmatched: 6. The CDR3 protein is CASRRLAGSYEQFF. The DNA of the CDR3 is TGTGCCAGCAGACGACTAGCGGGAAGCTATGAGCAGTTCTTC.

This clone was observed a few times. This chain connects TRBV19 to TRBJ2-1; 8 positions agree with TRBD2. The CDR3 has 15 residues. Per the germline V gene, CDR1 is LNHDA and CDR2 is SQIVND (reference sequence). With V trimmed by 4 bases and J by 0 bases, 2 bases remained unmatched. Written as DNA, the CDR3 is TGTGCCAGTAGTAACAGCGGGAGCTCCTACAATGAGCAGTTCTTC. This gives the protein CASSNSGSSYNEQFF. Looking up the rest from reference TRBV19 and TRBJ2-1 gives the full variable domain: DGGITQSPKYLFRKEGQNVTLSCEQNLNHDAMYWYRQDPGQGLRLIYYSQIVNDFQKGDIAEGYSVSREKKESFPLTVTSAQKNPTAFYLCASSNSGSSYNEQFFGPGTRLTVL.

The genes are TRBV2 and TRBJ2-1; 10 nucleotides align to TRBD2. Germline V gene lookup returns CDR1 SNHLY and CDR2 FYNNEI. The V gene end was trimmed by 1 base and the J gene end by 6 bases; junction bases not matched to a gene: 6. This CDR3 comprises 16 residues. CDR3 sequence: CASSEGVVAGGNEQFF. The CDR3 DNA follows: TGTGCCAGCAGTGAAGGGGTGGTAGCGGGAGGCAATGAGCAGTTCTTC.

The chain couples TRBV28 to TRBJ1-1; D ambiguous. Germline V lookup: CDR1 MDHEN, CDR2 SYDVKM. The germline V and J ends were trimmed by 2 bases and 6 bases, with 10 bases remaining between them. There are 13 residues in the CDR3. The CDR3 region is CASSLRSASEAFF. In nucleotides, the CDR3 is TGTGCCAGCAGTTTACGTTCAGCCTCTGAAGCTTTCTTT.

CDR3 nucleotides: TGTGCCAGCAGCTTGGAGGAACAGGGATCCTATAATTCACCCCTCCACTTT. Translating gives CASSLEEQGSYNSPLHF. This chain links TRBV5-4 with TRBJ1-6; D possibly corresponds to TRBD1 (6 bases). The CDR3 sequence is 17 residues long. With 0 bases removed from V and 1 base from J, the gap between germline ends came to 11 bases. The germline gives CDR1 SGHNT, CDR2 YYREEE (reference sequence). The whole variable domain, remainder taken from reference TRBV5-4 and TRBJ1-6, is ETGVTQSPTHLIKTRGQQVTLRCSSQSGHNTVSWYQQALGQGPQFIFQYYREEENGRGNFPPRFSGLQFPNYSSELNVNALELDDSALYLCASSLEEQGSYNSPLHFGNGTRLTVT.

This rearrangement joins TRBV28 to TRBJ2-7, with 9 bases identical to TRBD2. V gave up 5 bases and J gave up 9 bases; unmatched junction bases: 14. CDR3 length: 15 residues. Germline values: CDR1 MDHEN, CDR2 SYDVKM. CDR3 sequence: CASSPTGTSRTRQYF. For the CDR3, the DNA is TGTGCCAGCAGTCCTACCGGGACTAGCCGTACGCGGCAGTACTTC.

V is TRBV28 and J is TRBJ2-1, with 12 nucleotides matching TRBD2. V dropped 6 bases and J dropped 10; count of bases not matched to a gene: 7. The CDR3 consists of 14 residues. Germline values: CDR1 MDHEN, CDR2 SYDVKM. The chain's CDR3 is CASRPGLAGKEQFF. Written as DNA, the CDR3 is TGTGCCAGCAGACCGGGACTAGCGGGTAAAGAGCAGTTCTTC.

The chain is built from TRBV2 and TRBJ1-2, with TRBD1 matching over 7 bases. Germline V gene lookup returns CDR1 SNHLY and CDR2 FYNNEI. V trimming: 11 bases; J trimming: 4 bases; junction bases outside the gene matches: 10. The length of the CDR3 is 13 residues. The CDR3 sequence: CAHSTTGVYGYTF. For the CDR3, the DNA is TGTGCCCATAGTACCACAGGGGTCTATGGCTACACCTTC.

The gene calls are TRBV29-1 and TRBJ1-2; TRBD1 aligns across 7 bases. The CDR3 extends over 14 amino acids. J lost 2 bases, V lost 5 bases, and 8 bases had no gene match. Germline V gene sequence: CDR1 SQVTM, CDR2 ANQGSEA. CDR3 region: CSVSSGGINYGYTF. The CDR3 nucleotides read TGCAGCGTTTCCTCAGGGGGAATAAACTATGGCTACACCTTC.

The V call is TRBV5-1, the J call TRBJ2-1; D possibly corresponds to TRBD2 (5 bases). V was shortened by 4 bases and J by 16 bases, with 21 bases between the two germline ends. The CDR3 sequence is 13 residues long. CDR1 and CDR2 from the germline V gene are SGHRS and YFSETQ. DNA of the CDR3: TGCGCCAGCAGCCGCACCTCGGGAACTCGGGTTTTCTTC. This codes for CASSRTSGTRVFF.

This clone was recorded a few times. CDR3 region: CASRGQHPYNEQFF. The DNA for the CDR3 is TGCGCCAGCAGGGGACAGCACCCCTACAATGAGCAGTTCTTC. The chain combines TRBV5-1 with TRBJ2-1, with 7 bases lining up with TRBD1. Losses at the gene ends were 5 bases for V and 2 bases for J; bases not matched to a gene: 4. The germline gives CDR1 SGHRS, CDR2 YFSETQ. CDR3 size: 14 residues.

The V gene is TRBV12-1, the J gene TRBJ2-3. TRBV12-1 is a pseudogene locus. This CDR3 has 15 residues. The CDR3 sequence: CASSLRGTGTDTQYF. For the CDR3, the DNA is TGTGCCAGCAGCTTAAGAGGGACGGGCACAGATACGCAGTATTTT.

The CDR3 DNA sequence: TGTGCCATCAGTGATGGCAGGGCCGATACGCAGTATTTT. It translates to CAISDGRADTQYF. The chain joins TRBV10-3 to TRBJ2-3; the D gene is possibly TRBD1 (5 bases). V was cut by 3 bases and J by 6 bases, with 10 bases left in between. The CDR3 has 13 residues. Germline V gene lookup returns CDR1 ENHRY and CDR2 SYGVKD.

The chain has TRBV4-1 and TRBJ2-7, with TRBD1 matching 12 bases. Germline CDR1 is MGHRA and CDR2 is YSYEKL. V lost 3 bases, J lost 6 bases, and 21 bases stayed unmatched. The length of the CDR3 is 20 residues. In nucleotides, the CDR3 is TGCGCCAGCAGCCAGACCGAACCGGGACAGGGGGCCATCCAGTCCGCCGAGCAGTACTTC. This codes for CASSQTEPGQGAIQSAEQYF.

The chain is built from TRBV5-1 and TRBJ2-3; no firm D call. The CDR3 totals 15 residues. Germline CDR1 reads SGHRS; CDR2 reads YFSETQ. With 2 bases removed from V and 0 bases from J, the gap between germline ends came to 10 bases. In DNA form, the CDR3 reads TGCGCCAGCAGCTTACTCGCGAGCAGCACAGATACGCAGTATTTT. Its protein product is CASSLLASSTDTQYF.

The V gene is TRBV5-6, the J gene TRBJ2-5; possibly TRBD2 for D (5 bases). V was trimmed by 2 bases and J by 1 base, leaving 12 bases between them. Germline V gene sequence: CDR1 SGHDT, CDR2 YYEEEE. This CDR3 is built from 15 residues. CDR3: CASSLRRVSQETQYF. The CDR3 nucleotides read TGTGCCAGCAGCTTAAGGCGGGTCAGCCAAGAGACCCAGTACTTC.

This clone was picked up one time. V gene TRBV28 combines with J gene TRBJ2-7, with D possibly matching TRBD2 (6 bases). Trimming shortened V by 11 bases and J by 4 bases, and 21 bases separated the two germline ends. The CDR3 spans 14 residues. From germline, CDR1 is MDHEN and CDR2 SYDVKM. The CDR3 reads CAGEIGLAYYEQYF. In DNA form, the CDR3 reads TGTGCCGGCGAGATCGGCCTAGCGTATTACGAGCAGTACTTC.

The gene calls are TRBV7-9 and TRBJ2-5; 7 nucleotides align to TRBD1. The V gene's germline CDR1 is SEHNR and CDR2 FQNEAQ (reference sequence). This CDR3 has 16 amino acids. V was clipped by 6 bases and J by 4 bases; unmatched bases: 14. CDR3 sequence: CASSAEEGTARETQYF. In DNA, the CDR3 is TGTGCCAGCAGTGCTGAGGAAGGGACAGCAAGAGAGACCCAGTACTTC.

V is TRBV7-8 and J is TRBJ2-7, with 7 bases fitting TRBD2. The CDR3 sequence is 14 residues long. V trimming: 5 bases; J trimming: 4 bases; junction bases outside the gene matches: 8. Germline CDR1 is SGHVS and CDR2 is FQNEAQ. The CDR3 protein is CASSLRGEPYEQYF. In DNA form, the CDR3 reads TGTGCCAGCAGCCTCCGGGGGGAGCCGTACGAGCAGTACTTC.

This chain uses TRBV10-2 with TRBJ2-3; 9 bases line up with TRBD1. Germline values: CDR1 WSHSY, CDR2 SAAADI. The CDR3 sequence is 18 residues long. With 10 bases clipped from V and 5 bases from J, the junction kept 22 bases outside the gene matches. CDR3 DNA: TGCGCCACCCAAAAATTACAGGGGGCGAGGGCGGGTGGAGATACGCAGTATTTT. This codes for CATQKLQGARAGGDTQYF.

The chain combines TRBV5-1 with TRBJ2-1, with 10 positions matching TRBD2. Germline V gives CDR1 SGHRS, CDR2 YFSETQ. The V and J ends lost 2 bases and 8 bases, in that order; junction bases with no gene match: 10. This CDR3 has 16 residues. CDR3 in DNA: TGCGCCAGCAGCTTACGGTCTAGCGGGAGTTGGCATGAGCAGTTCTTC. Its protein product is CASSLRSSGSWHEQFF.

The chain joins TRBV7-9 to TRBJ2-2; D could derive from TRBD1 or TRBD2 (5 bases each). CDR1 and CDR2 (germline): SEHNR, FQNEAQ (reference sequence). CDR3 length: 17 amino acids. V lost 6 bases, J lost 2 bases, and 19 bases lay in between. CDR3 in amino acids: CASRGDPGKANTGELFF. DNA of the CDR3: TGTGCCAGCAGGGGGGACCCAGGGAAAGCTAACACCGGGGAGCTGTTTTTT.

The chain carries TRBV5-4 and TRBJ1-4, with 10 bases that match TRBD1. The germline gives CDR1 SGHNT, CDR2 YYREEE (reference sequence). With 0 bases clipped from V and 7 bases from J, the junction kept 3 bases outside the gene matches. The CDR3 spans 15 residues. The CDR3 DNA follows: TGTGCCAGCAGCTTGGGCGGGACAGGGGCTGAAAAACTGTTTTTT. Translation: CASSLGGTGAEKLFF.

The chain couples TRBV28 to TRBJ2-2; 13 nucleotides align to TRBD2. V lost 3 bases, J lost 6 bases, and 4 bases stayed unmatched. CDR1 is MDHEN, CDR2 SYDVKM, per germline. This CDR3 is 16 amino acids long. This CDR3 reads CASSLILAGGPGELFF. In nucleotides, the CDR3 is TGTGCCAGCAGTTTGATACTAGCGGGAGGGCCCGGGGAGCTGTTTTTT.

This chain links TRBV28 with TRBJ2-2; D might be TRBD1 or TRBD2, each matching 5 bases. The V end was cut by 2 bases, the J end by 7 bases, with 20 bases between. CDR3 length: 17 residues. CDR1 is MDHEN and CDR2 is SYDVKM in the germline V gene. CDR3 sequence: CASSLGRWDPQYGELFF. CDR3 DNA: TGTGCCAGCAGTTTAGGCCGTTGGGACCCGCAGTACGGGGAGCTGTTTTTT.